A selection of T cell receptor beta chains follows, all from one sample in a study of blood T cell repertoires in COVID-19. The table came from immunoSEQ multiplex PCR; TCRdb's copy has only in-frame clones and leaves some out. This sample has around 24,000 clones, with around 89% found just once. The source material was peripheral blood. The receptor set was obtained from a man aged 65 to 79 with acute or convalescent COVID-19. Each CDR3 is given with its conserved first and last residue. A D gene is named only where the DNA matches it firmly. Size tells how often a clone was seen (once, few, many) or the class of an expanded clone, and some rows leave it out.

D	J	V	length	size	CDR3	DNA
TRBD1	TRBJ1-2	TRBV11-2	13	-	CASSQGQIYGYTF	TGTGCCAGCAGCCAGGGACAGATCTATGGCTACACCTTC
-	TRBJ1-4	TRBV4-2	16	-	CASSHLPQGPNEKLFF	TGTGCCAGCAGCCACCTTCCACAGGGCCCTAATGAAAAACTGTTTTTT
TRBD2	TRBJ2-3	TRBV2	15	-	CASTLGLAGADTQYF	TGTGCCAGCACCTTAGGACTAGCGGGAGCAGATACGCAGTATTTT
TRBD2	TRBJ2-5	TRBV7-3	17	-	CASSLGTSGQLGETQYF	TGTGCCAGCAGCCTCGGGACTAGCGGGCAGCTTGGAGAGACCCAGTACTTC
-	TRBJ2-1	TRBV9	16	-	CASSVEGRGSYNEQFF	TGTGCCAGCAGCGTAGAGGGCAGGGGATCCTACAATGAGCAGTTCTTC
TRBD2	TRBJ2-1	TRBV7-2	13	-	CASSLERESEQFF	TGTGCCAGCAGCTTAGAGCGGGAGAGTGAGCAGTTCTTC
TRBD1	TRBJ1-2	TRBV2	16	once	CASTQGASPLDYGYTF	TGTGCCAGCACACAGGGGGCCTCCCCTTTGGACTATGGCTACACCTTC
TRBD1	TRBJ1-1	TRBV29-1	13	-	CSVRQGAFTEAFF	TGCAGCGTCCGACAGGGGGCGTTCACTGAAGCTTTCTTT
TRBD1	TRBJ1-5	TRBV10-3	13	few	CAIRQGIDQPQHF	TGTGCCATCAGACAGGGGATAGATCAGCCCCAGCATTTT
-	TRBJ2-5	TRBV7-3	13	-	CASSSFSGETQYF	TGTGCCAGCAGCTCATTCTCCGGTGAGACCCAGTACTTC
TRBD2	TRBJ2-2	TRBV4-3	18	-	CASSQETTSGINTGELFF	TGCGCCAGCAGCCAAGAAACCACTAGCGGGATTAACACCGGGGAGCTGTTTTTT
TRBD2	TRBJ2-1	TRBV24-1	13	-	CATSVWEGNEQFF	TGTGCCACCAGTGTGTGGGAGGGCAATGAGCAGTTCTTC
-	TRBJ1-1	TRBV12-3/TRBV12-4	12	-	CASSFYQGEAFF	TGTGCCAGCAGTTTCTATCAGGGTGAAGCTTTCTTT
-	TRBJ2-7	TRBV28	15	-	CASSLGGGNLYEQYF	TGTGCCAGCAGTTTGGGTGGGGGGAACCTTTACGAGCAGTACTTC
-	TRBJ2-5	TRBV5-1	15	few	CASSLPGVYQETQYF	TGCGCCAGCAGCTTACCCGGTGTGTACCAAGAGACCCAGTACTTC
TRBD1	TRBJ2-2	TRBV9	16	-	CASSAGGLLLTGELFF	TGTGCCAGCAGCGCAGGGGGCTTACTATTAACCGGGGAGCTGTTTTTT
TRBD2	TRBJ2-1	TRBV7-2	15	-	CASSFFSSGPTEQFF	TGTGCCAGCAGCTTCTTCTCTAGCGGGCCGACTGAGCAGTTCTTC
-	TRBJ2-3	TRBV7-2	14	-	CASSLASEEDTQYF	TGTGCCAGCAGCTTAGCCAGCGAGGAAGATACGCAGTATTTT
-	TRBJ1-2	TRBV4-3	15	-	CASSQEPSQFYGYTF	TGCGCCAGCAGCCAAGAGCCGTCGCAGTTCTATGGCTACACCTTC
-	TRBJ1-1	TRBV19	14	-	CASSDTFKNTEAFF	TGTGCCAGTAGCGACACCTTCAAGAACACTGAAGCTTTCTTT
TRBD1	TRBJ2-7	TRBV5-1	14	-	CASSGWTGAYEQYF	TGCGCCAGCAGCGGGTGGACAGGGGCCTACGAGCAGTACTTC
TRBD2	TRBJ2-1	TRBV7-2	15	-	CASSLRSGRIYEQFF	TGTGCCAGCAGCTTGCGTAGCGGGAGGATCTATGAGCAGTTCTTC
-	TRBJ1-5	TRBV5-6	14	-	CASSLGTFLQPQHF	TGTGCCAGCAGCCTAGGGACTTTCCTTCAGCCCCAGCATTTT
-	TRBJ1-3	TRBV10-3	15	-	CAISRPRESGNTIYF	TGTGCCATCAGTCGACCGCGGGAGAGTGGAAACACCATATATTTT
-	TRBJ2-1	TRBV29-1	12	-	CTGTLDYNEQFF	TGCACCGGGACACTGGACTACAATGAGCAGTTCTTC
-	TRBJ1-1	TRBV5-6	14	-	CASTLGGPGTEAFF	TGTGCCAGCACCTTGGGGGGGCCCGGCACTGAAGCTTTCTTT
TRBD1	TRBJ2-5	TRBV5-6	16	once	CASSLANTGGQETQYF	TGTGCCAGCAGCTTGGCCAACACAGGGGGCCAAGAGACCCAGTACTTC
-	TRBJ1-6	TRBV6-5	14	-	CASSYADSNSPLHF	TGTGCCAGCAGTTACGCGGACTCAAATTCACCCCTCCACTTT
-	TRBJ1-3	TRBV7-9	15	-	CASSKPGYSGNTIYF	TGTGCCAGCAGCAAACCGGGATACTCTGGAAACACCATATATTTT
-	TRBJ1-2	TRBV19	13	-	CASSIAGSAGYTF	TGTGCCAGTAGTATTGCAGGGTCGGCTGGCTACACCTTC
-	TRBJ1-1	TRBV7-2	13	-	CASSFQVGTEAFF	TGTGCCAGCAGCTTTCAGGTGGGCACTGAAGCTTTCTTT
-	TRBJ1-5	TRBV5-8	13	-	CASGGGARQPQHF	TGTGCCAGCGGCGGGGGGGCCAGGCAGCCCCAGCATTTT
TRBD1	TRBJ1-1	TRBV6-6	16	-	CASSYSGTGENTEAFF	TGTGCCAGCAGTTACTCCGGGACAGGGGAGAACACTGAAGCTTTCTTT
-	TRBJ1-6	TRBV27	16	-	CASSGGSSSYNSPLHF	TGTGCCAGCAGCGGAGGGTCGAGCTCCTATAATTCACCCCTCCACTTT
-	TRBJ2-2	TRBV4-3	18	-	CASSQETHRALNTGELFF	TGCGCCAGCAGCCAAGAGACACACAGGGCTTTGAACACCGGGGAGCTGTTTTTT
TRBD1	TRBJ1-1	TRBV19	13	-	CASSRQGRTEAFF	TGTGCCAGTAGTAGACAGGGGAGAACTGAAGCTTTCTTT
TRBD1	TRBJ1-2	TRBV7-2	16	few	CASSLGDRGFGYGYTF	TGTGCCAGCAGCTTAGGGGACAGGGGTTTCGGCTATGGCTACACCTTC
-	TRBJ1-4	TRBV2	13	-	CASSGTANEKLFF	TGTGCCAGCAGTGGGACAGCAAATGAAAAACTGTTTTTT
TRBD2	TRBJ2-5	TRBV9	16	-	CASSVLAGGIQETQYF	TGTGCCAGCAGCGTATTAGCGGGAGGGATCCAAGAGACCCAGTACTTC
-	TRBJ2-1	TRBV6-5	13	-	CASSYSRENEQFF	TGTGCCAGCAGTTACTCGAGGGAGAATGAGCAGTTCTTC